Below are 13 T cell receptor beta chains sequenced from a single sample in a study of T cells in Graves' hyperthyroidism and ophthalmopathy. RNA transcripts provided the source from which TCR beta CDR3 regions were amplified. Initially, a first-round RT-PCR of the TCR CDR3 employed the HTBI primer set. TCRdb passed the multiplex PCR reads through MiXCR, listing each CDR3 protein once. The sample includes some 490,000 distinct CDR3 sequences, around 15% seen only once; the top ten take 25% to 30%. The sample consisted of blood. The receptor set was obtained from a woman in her twenties or thirties with Graves' ophthalmopathy.

This clonotype was seen at least ten times. The V and J genes are TRBV6-2 or TRBV6-3 and TRBJ2-1; D is perhaps TRBD2 (6 bases). Germline assignment: CDR1 MNHEY and CDR2 SVGEGT. V gave up 8 bases and J gave up 9 bases, with 23 bases separating them. The CDR3 covers 15 residues. Here the CDR3 reads CASFPRDRGNGEQFF. The CDR3 coding sequence is TGTGCCAGCTTCCCGCGGGACCGAGGGAATGGTGAGCAGTTCTTC.

The table lists this clonotype with a few counts. CDR3 amino acids: CASSPTGTGLTDTQYF. The DNA for the CDR3 is TGTGCCAGCTCACCAACCGGGACAGGGTTGACAGATACGCAGTATTTT. This chain links TRBV18 with TRBJ2-3, with 9 nucleotides matching TRBD1. The V and J ends lost 2 bases and 3 bases, in that order; junction bases with no gene match: 6. Per the germline V gene, CDR1 is KGHSH and CDR2 is LQKENI. CDR3 length: 16 residues.

This clonotype was recorded once. The chain uses TRBV20-1 and TRBJ2-7; 11 nucleotides line up with TRBD2. The CDR3 runs 16 residues. The V and J ends lost 0 bases and 0 bases, in that order; junction bases with no gene match: 4. Germline V gene data show CDR1 as DFQATT and CDR2 as SNEGSKA (reference sequence). CDR3 coding DNA: TGCAGTGCTAGAGATCGACTAGCGGGGATCTCCTACGAGCAGTACTTC. Amino acids: CSARDRLAGISYEQYF.

CDR3 loop: CASSQGGAGYTF. The CDR3, as DNA: TGTGCCAGCAGCCAAGGGGGCGCTGGCTACACCTTC. V and J are TRBV3-1 and TRBJ1-2; weak D call: TRBD1 (5 bases). Trimming took 1 base from V and 7 from J, leaving 7 bases between them. Germline CDR1 is LGHDT and CDR2 is YNNKEL (reference sequence). The CDR3 contains 12 residues.

This clonotype was observed a few times. This chain joins TRBV7-9 and TRBJ2-6; D is perhaps TRBD1 (5 bases). CDR1 is SEHNR and CDR2 is FQNEAQ in the germline V gene (reference sequence). This CDR3 is 15 amino acids long. V was trimmed by 5 bases and J by 1 base, leaving 9 bases between them. CDR3 in amino acids: CASSPRQSGANVLTF. CDR3 nucleotide sequence: TGTGCCAGCAGCCCCAGACAGTCTGGGGCCAACGTCCTGACTTTC.

There are a few counts of this clonotype. The chain recombines TRBV4-3 with TRBJ2-3, with D possibly TRBD2 on 5 matching bases. Looked up from germline, CDR1 is LGHNA and CDR2 is YSLEER. There are 18 residues in the CDR3. V shed 0 bases and J shed 0 bases, with 16 bases lying between them. The DNA of the CDR3 is TGCGCCAGCAGCCAAGATCTTCCCGGGAAGGCTAGCACAGATACGCAGTATTTT. It codes for CASSQDLPGKASTDTQYF.

Regarding this clonotype: Relative to the germline gene, one junction end is altered; a read error may explain this. This chain links TRBV15 with TRBJ2-6; tentative D call: TRBD2 (5 bases). The V gene's germline CDR1 is LNHNV and CDR2 YYDKDF (reference sequence). The CDR3 runs 15 residues. The CDR3 DNA reads as TGTGCCACCGGCAGAGCGAGGGCTGGGGCCAACGTCCTGACTTTC. This translates into CATGRARAGANVLTF.

The rearrangement joins TRBV24-1 to TRBJ2-7, with D perhaps matching TRBD2 (6 bases). This CDR3 spans 15 amino acids. Germline V gene sequence: CDR1 KGHDR, CDR2 SFDVKD. V was shortened by 4 bases and J by 5 bases, with 17 bases between the two germline ends. CDR3 protein: CATSDSRGGRHEQYF. As DNA, the CDR3 is TGTGCCACCAGTGACTCTCGGGGAGGCCGGCACGAGCAGTACTTC.

This clonotype was seen repeatedly, ten times or more. V is TRBV6-1 and J is TRBJ1-6; D is unresolved. CDR1 is MNHNS, CDR2 SASEGT, per germline. The germline V and J ends were trimmed by 5 bases and 7 bases, with 9 bases remaining between them. The CDR3 loop spans 13 amino acids. The CDR3 DNA sequence: TGTGCCAGCAGTAAACCCAACAATTCACCCCTCCACTTT. It translates to CASSKPNNSPLHF.

A few counts support this clonotype. The chain links TRBV28 to TRBJ1-4, with D possibly TRBD1 on 5 matching bases. Trimming removed 4 bases at V and 0 bases at J, with 15 bases between. CDR1 MDHEN and CDR2 SYDVKM come from the germline V gene. The CDR3 spans 17 residues. CDR3 bases: TGTGCCAGCAGTTCCTCCGGGACTACCTCAACTAATGAAAAACTGTTTTTT. This encodes CASSSSGTTSTNEKLFF.

This clonotype was observed many times. The chain joins TRBV7-6 to TRBJ2-3; TRBD2 aligns across 14 bases. Germline trimming cut 6 bases from V and 4 bases from J; bases unmatched to any gene: 6. CDR1 is SGHVS, CDR2 FNYEAQ, per germline. The CDR3 runs 16 residues. The CDR3 DNA reads as TGTGCCAGCAGTCCCCGACTAGCGGGAGGGCCAGATACGCAGTATTTT. Translating it yields CASSPRLAGGPDTQYF.

In this sample, this clonotype turned up many times. The V call is TRBV6-5, the J call TRBJ2-7; D is perhaps TRBD1 (6 bases). Per the germline V gene, CDR1 is MNHEY and CDR2 is SVGAGI. CDR3 length equals 15 residues. Trimming pared 2 bases from V and 0 bases from J, leaving 11 bases between. The CDR3 sequence: CASSYVQGHSYEQYF. In nucleotides, the CDR3 is TGTGCCAGCAGTTACGTCCAGGGACACTCCTACGAGCAGTACTTC.

This clonotype appeared a few times. The V and J genes are TRBV20-1 and TRBJ2-7; D may be TRBD1 (6 bases). The CDR3 is made up of 12 amino acids. The V and J ends lost 3 bases and 3 bases respectively, with 9 bases between them. CDR1 and CDR2 (germline): DFQATT, SNEGSKA (reference sequence). CDR3 loop: CSASVGGYEQYF. CDR3 coding DNA: TGCAGTGCTAGCGTAGGGGGCTACGAGCAGTACTTC.